This is a list of T cell receptor beta chains from one sample in a study of response to subunit inactivated influenza vaccine. TCRdb called the RT-PCR reads again in MiXCR, with one record for every CDR3 protein. In the table there are more than 550,000 distinct CDR3 sequences, about 11% of which are singletons. The same data also contributed to another study, on T cells expressing NK-cell markers.

This sample comprised PBMCs from blood, obtained on the day of vaccination. These receptor sequences come from a man between 45 and 60 years old who received an inactivated influenza vaccine. CDR3s include the opening cysteine and the closing phenylalanine or tryptophan. The D gene is left open where the match is weak. The size field is filled for only some rows; it gives once, few, many or a size class.

D | J | size | V | CDR3 | DNA
NA | TRBJ2-3 | many | TRBV20-1 | CSAAQGSSTDTQYF | TGCAGTGCTGCCCAGGGTAGCAGCACAGATACGCAGTATTTT
TRBD1 | TRBJ2-3 | NA | TRBV7-9 | CASSYTGVGDTQYF | TGTGCCAGCAGCTATACAGGGGTAGGAGATACGCAGTATTTT
NA | TRBJ1-1 | NA | TRBV5-1 | CASSLGVVQGGTEAFF | TGCGCCAGCAGCTTGGGGGTGGTCCAGGGAGGCACTGAAGCTTTCTTT
TRBD2 | TRBJ2-1 | many | TRBV11-2 | CASSVAGGVSDEQFF | TGTGCCAGCAGCGTAGCGGGAGGGGTTTCGGATGAGCAGTTCTTC
NA | TRBJ1-6 | many | TRBV4-1 | CASSLGLNSPLHF | TGCGCCAGCAGCCTCGGACTCAATTCACCCCTCCACTTT
NA | TRBJ2-1 | NA | TRBV7-2 | CASSPSGSKPFF | TGTGCCAGCAGCCCATCAGGGTCAAAGCCGTTCTTC
NA | TRBJ2-7 | NA | TRBV6-5 | CAKGTSSNEQYF | TGTGCCAAGGGGACGAGCAGTAACGAGCAGTACTTC
NA | TRBJ1-2 | NA | TRBV27 | CASGSSGLKIHGYTF | TGTGCCAGCGGATCGTCGGGTTTAAAGATCCATGGCTACACCTTC
NA | TRBJ2-2 | NA | TRBV12-3/TRBV12-4 | CGSRRQSNTGELFF | TGTGGCAGCAGAAGACAGAGTAACACCGGGGAGCTGTTTTTT
TRBD2 | TRBJ2-2 | many | TRBV29-1 | CSVSGGAGELFF | TGCAGCGTTAGCGGGGGGGCCGGGGAGCTGTTTTTT
TRBD2 | TRBJ2-3 | NA | TRBV10-3 | CAISERGAGDPLSTDTQYF | TGTGCCATCAGTGAGAGGGGAGCGGGGGACCCCCTTAGCACAGATACGCAGTATTTT
NA | TRBJ2-5 | few | TRBV7-8 | CASSLSTGSGETQYF | TGTGCCAGCAGCTTAAGTACAGGGTCGGGGGAGACCCAGTACTTC
NA | TRBJ1-2 | few | TRBV28 | CASSTEHLTGNYGYTF | TGTGCCAGCAGTACAGAACACCTAACAGGAAACTATGGCTACACCTTC
NA | TRBJ2-7 | many | TRBV5-1 | CASSYEGLSYEQYF | TGCGCCAGCAGCTATGAGGGCCTCTCCTACGAGCAGTACTTC
TRBD1 | TRBJ2-1 | few | TRBV5-1 | CASSTRDSRYNEQFF | TGCGCCAGCAGCACCCGGGACAGCCGCTACAATGAGCAGTTCTTC
NA | TRBJ1-3 | NA | TRBV7-9 | CASSPKQLISGNTIYF | TGTGCCAGCAGCCCTAAACAGCTGATCTCTGGAAACACCATATATTTT
NA | TRBJ2-5 | few | TRBV24-1 | CATSAPRGTQETQYF | TGTGCCACCAGTGCCCCCAGGGGAACCCAAGAGACCCAGTACTTC
NA | TRBJ2-3 | many | TRBV4-3 | CASSQAGGGVGDTQYF | TGCGCCAGCAGCCAAGCTGGTGGAGGCGTGGGAGATACGCAGTATTTT
TRBD1 | TRBJ2-1 | few | TRBV5-1 | CASSLWRQGAVGEQFF | TGCGCCAGCAGCTTGTGGCGGCAGGGGGCCGTCGGGGAGCAGTTCTTC
NA | TRBJ2-1 | few | TRBV24-1 | CAIGDLERNEQFF | TGTGCCATCGGGGACTTAGAAAGAAATGAGCAGTTCTTC
TRBD2 | TRBJ2-5 | NA | TRBV7-9 | CASSFVLAGQETQYF | TGTGCCAGCAGCTTTGTCCTAGCGGGGCAAGAGACCCAGTACTTC
NA | TRBJ1-1 | few | TRBV3-1 | CASSQDAGGRATEAFF | TGTGCCAGCAGCCAAGATGCCGGCGGGCGAGCGACTGAAGCTTTCTTT
TRBD2 | TRBJ2-1 | NA | TRBV29-1 | CSVATALAAINEQFF | TGCAGCGTTGCTACTGCACTAGCGGCGATCAATGAGCAGTTCTTC
NA | TRBJ2-3 | NA | TRBV20-1 | CSANPLGDTQYF | TGCAGTGCAAATCCTCTCGGCGATACGCAGTATTTT
NA | TRBJ1-6 | few | TRBV6-2/TRBV6-3 | CASSRRINRDDNSPLHF | TGTGCCAGCAGCCGGAGGATAAACCGGGACGATAATTCACCCCTCCACTTT
TRBD2 | TRBJ2-7 | NA | TRBV20-1 | CSAAGLAGDYEQYF | TGCAGTGCTGCGGGACTAGCGGGAGACTACGAGCAGTACTTC
NA | TRBJ2-3 | NA | TRBV6-2/TRBV6-3 | CASRYFGDTQYF | TGTGCCAGCAGATATTTCGGAGATACGCAGTATTTT
NA | TRBJ1-6 | many | TRBV2 | CASSPLGGSLHF | TGTGCCAGCAGTCCCCTAGGAGGATCCCTCCACTTT
NA | TRBJ2-1 | few | TRBV5-1 | CASSEPALGEFF | TGCGCCAGCAGCGAGCCCGCCCTCGGCGAGTTCTTC
NA | TRBJ1-5 | few | TRBV19 | CASSIDRRGDSNQPQHF | TGTGCCAGTAGTATAGATAGGAGGGGAGATAGCAATCAGCCCCAGCATTTT
TRBD1 | TRBJ2-7 | few | TRBV10-3 | CAIRDGTAAYEQYF | TGTGCCATCAGAGACGGGACAGCTGCTTACGAGCAGTACTTC
TRBD1 | TRBJ1-1 | few | TRBV7-2 | CASSLVTGGVVNTEAFF | TGTGCCAGCAGCTTAGTTACAGGGGGCGTCGTTAACACTGAAGCTTTCTTT
NA | TRBJ2-2 | few | TRBV27 | CASSRGLANTGELFF | TGTGCCAGCAGTCGGGGACTGGCGAACACCGGGGAGCTGTTTTTT
NA | TRBJ2-5 | NA | TRBV5-1 | CASSLQGYGVETQYF | TGCGCCAGCAGCTTACAGGGCTACGGGGTGGAGACCCAGTACTTC
NA | TRBJ2-5 | NA | TRBV18 | CASSDVSQETQYF | TGTGCCAGCTCCGACGTCTCGCAAGAGACCCAGTACTTC
NA | TRBJ2-7 | many | TRBV12-3/TRBV12-4 | CASSPPQGSYEQYF | TGTGCCAGCAGTCCACCCCAAGGCTCTTACGAGCAGTACTTC
TRBD1 | TRBJ2-5 | NA | TRBV5-6 | CASSVRDRGQTQYF | TGTGCCAGCAGCGTCCGGGACAGGGGACAGACCCAGTACTTC
NA | TRBJ2-7 | few | TRBV28 | CASNSRRGSNEQYF | TGTGCCAGCAATTCCCGACGGGGTTCGAACGAGCAGTACTTC
NA | TRBJ2-7 | few | TRBV13 | CASSVGGEQYF | TGTGCCAGCAGCGTAGGAGGTGAGCAGTACTTC
TRBD1 | TRBJ2-1 | NA | TRBV19 | CASSSRDRGSYNEQFF | TGTGCCAGTAGTTCCCGGGACAGAGGCTCCTACAATGAGCAGTTCTTC
NA | TRBJ2-5 | NA | TRBV6-2/TRBV6-3 | CASSTPSTGTETQYF | TGTGCCAGCAGTACCCCCTCAACAGGGACGGAGACCCAGTACTTC
NA | TRBJ1-6 | NA | TRBV5-1 | CASSFLQGLNSPLHF | TGCGCCAGCAGCTTTCTCCAGGGGCTCAATTCACCCCTCCACTTT
TRBD1 | TRBJ2-7 | few | TRBV18 | CASSQGQGGSEQYF | TGTGCCAGCTCTCAGGGACAGGGCGGTAGCGAGCAGTACTTC
TRBD1 | TRBJ2-7 | NA | TRBV20-1 | CSAWDRGHEQYF | TGCAGTGCTTGGGACAGGGGGCACGAGCAGTACTTC
NA | TRBJ1-2 | NA | TRBV18 | CASSLQVDYGYTF | TGTGCCAGCTCATTACAGGTGGACTATGGCTACACCTTC
TRBD2 | TRBJ2-1 | NA | TRBV19 | CASSIGGRGVYNEQFF | TGTGCCAGTAGTATAGGGGGCCGGGGGGTCTACAATGAGCAGTTCTTC
TRBD1 | TRBJ1-5 | few | TRBV29-1 | CSVTTGTGGVYSNQPQHF | TGCAGCGTTACCACCGGGACAGGGGGCGTTTATAGCAATCAGCCCCAGCATTTT
NA | TRBJ2-7 | many | TRBV12-3/TRBV12-4 | CASSLGFSYEQYF | TGTGCCAGCAGTTTAGGGTTTTCCTACGAGCAGTACTTC
NA | TRBJ1-3 | many | TRBV29-1 | CSVELAGNTIYF | TGCAGCGTTGAACTGGCTGGAAACACCATATATTTT
TRBD1 | TRBJ2-7 | NA | TRBV5-1 | CASSLGQGLEEQYF | TGCGCCAGCAGCTTGGGACAGGGGCTAGAGGAGCAGTACTTC
TRBD2 | TRBJ2-1 | few | TRBV5-1 | CASRNSSGRHNEQFF | TGCGCCAGCCGTAATAGTAGCGGGAGGCACAATGAGCAGTTCTTC
TRBD1 | TRBJ2-5 | few | TRBV5-1 | CASSLTGGSETQYF | TGCGCCAGCAGCTTGACAGGGGGCTCGGAGACCCAGTACTTC
NA | TRBJ1-1 | NA | TRBV7-8 | CASSLTRETEAFF | TGTGCCAGCAGCTTAACCAGGGAGACTGAAGCTTTCTTT
NA | TRBJ2-3 | NA | TRBV20-1 | CSAGYSGGTDTQYF | TGCAGTGCTGGATATAGCGGAGGCACAGATACGCAGTATTTT
NA | TRBJ2-3 | few | TRBV7-9 | CASRGTGALGDTQYF | TGTGCCAGCAGGGGCACTGGCGCCCTTGGGGATACGCAGTATTTT
NA | TRBJ2-5 | many | TRBV4-3 | CASSPDLGETQYF | TGCGCCAGCAGCCCGGACTTGGGGGAGACCCAGTACTTC
NA | TRBJ2-1 | few | TRBV27 | CASRSSYNEQFF | TGTGCCAGCAGGAGCTCCTACAATGAGCAGTTCTTC
NA | TRBJ2-7 | many | TRBV4-1 | CASSQGVAGSYEQYF | TGCGCCAGCAGCCAAGGGGTAGCAGGCTCCTACGAGCAGTACTTC
NA | TRBJ2-4 | NA | TRBV20-1 | CSAKEGGGRNIQYF | TGCAGTGCAAAAGAAGGGGGGGGCAGGAACATTCAGTACTTC